This TCR beta chain was found in a study of T cells in Graves' hyperthyroidism and ophthalmopathy (dated by TCRdb to the late 2010s). Context from the whole study: Peripheral blood samples were taken at initial diagnosis, before any treatment was given. An independent validation cohort of under 20 hyperthyroidism patients and over 15 patients who later progressed to ophthalmopathy tested prospective prediction of ophthalmopathy. The paper describes TCR Vbeta CDR3 sequencing of 140 or so peripheral blood samples, made up of 43 ophthalmopathy patients, approximately 76 hyperthyroidism patients and 17 progressor patients. After sampling, hyperthyroidism patients received methimazole starting at 30 mg daily, and ophthalmopathy patients received high-dose intravenous methylprednisolone. In addition, the study compared T-cell repertoires in thyroid tissue and in blood from 6 or 7 Graves' hyperthyroidism patients. The 80 to 100 discovery patients were randomly divided into training and test sets at a 7:3 ratio. To identify distinguishing TCR V-J signatures, a discovery cohort of about a hundred patients was used, comprising roughly 45 with Graves' ophthalmopathy and under 60 with stable Graves' hyperthyroidism. Here is what the overall study found, with its caveats: Ophthalmopathy was separated from stable hyperthyroidism by a 13 V-J signature model, with roughly 88% sensitivity and approximately 84% specificity obtained in cross-validation and 80%/75% obtained in testing. Most expanded thyroid clonotypes (frequency above 0.001) were also found in blood, which suggests that blood repertoires may mirror thyroid immune responses. Sample size was not statistically predetermined, and investigators were not blinded to group allocation. In validation, progression to ophthalmopathy was predicted by the model with almost 71% sensitivity and approximately 78% specificity, a median of around 6.5 months before onset.

Amplification of TCR beta CDR3 regions was carried out from RNA transcripts. The first round of RT-PCR for the TCR CDR3 was performed with the HTBI primer set and the Qiagen OneStep RT-PCR kit. A second multiplex PCR round built the libraries, followed by size selection and purification. Paired-end sequencing of the libraries was performed with 100 bp reads on an Illumina HiSeq2000. On the authors' methods: Raw data were processed with SOAPnuke, discarding reads with adapters, uncalled bases, mean Phred below 15, or no exact constant-primer or identifier match. COPE v1.2.5 was used to merge high-quality paired reads, and clonotypes were defined as unique nucleotide sequences. MiTCR v1.1 was used to align clonotypes to the IMGT TRBV, TRBD and TRBJ reference segments. Analysis was restricted to V-J combinations with a frequency above 0.0001, which covered 98% to 99.2% of repertoires. The TCS score was defined as the ratio of F50 (clonal expansion) to E x V (chaos), calculated using BLOSUM62-based TCRdist between CDR3 peptides within each V-J. Welch's t-statistics and random forest reduced roughly 530 V-J features to some 14, which were used in a naive Bayes classifier (R e1071). The raw public reads went through TCRdb reprocessing: fastp at Q25, MiXCR clone calling, in-frame beta chains kept. Entries are consolidated by CDR3 protein sequence, retaining the most common genes and DNA. TCRdb's processing, not the authors' own work, is the source of the V and J calls. For this sample there are more than 450,000 distinct CDR3 sequences; 15% to 20% appear just once. The biggest ten clones account for 47% of the sample.

Moderately to severely active disease, a Clinical Activity Score of at least 3, a NOSPECS grade of at least 4, and a duration under 3 months were present in ophthalmopathy patients. Patients with uncontrolled infections, other autoimmune diseases, pregnancy or lactation were excluded. Clinical symptoms, serum thyroxine and TRAb, thyroid ultrasound, and orbital computed tomography formed the basis for the diagnoses. PBMCs were separated from 7.5 to 10 ml of fresh peripheral blood using Ficoll-Paque density gradient centrifugation. Total RNA was extracted using Trizol reagent, and RNA quality was assessed on an Agilent 2100 Bioanalyzer. Details on this clonotype: Which antigen it targets is not known. Nothing much larger sits one base from this clone, and base qualities are not available.

As encoded in the germline V gene, CDR1 is SGHTA while CDR2 is FQGNSA. The CDR3 contains 15 residues, cysteine and phenylalanine counted. The entry retains the CDR3 DNA only, 45 bases that are in frame from base 1. The junction shows trimming of 5 bases on V and 0 bases on J, plus 10 bases between the germline ends. In this chain, TRBV7-2 is recombined with TRBJ1-4; 5 matching bases give a weak D call of TRBD1. This TCR was recovered from a man aged 35 to 55 with Graves' ophthalmopathy. Sequenced: blood. CDR3 protein: CASSAKGTTNEKLFF. The sequenced DNA: TGTGCCAGCAGCGCCAAGGGGACAACTAATGAAAAACTGTTTTTT.